This entry lists 3 T cell receptor beta chains sequenced from one sample in a study of cytomegalovirus exposure and HLA in healthy donors. Sequencing was performed with immunoSEQ multiplex PCR; in TCRdb, only in-frame clones are kept and a portion is missing. This table holds 120,000 to 150,000 clones, about 88% found once. The sample taken for sequencing was PBMCs. These receptors originate from a woman aged 18-29 years in good health and CMV-seropositive.

The chain is built from TRBV9 and TRBJ2-7; the D gene is possibly TRBD2 (6 bases). Germline loops: CDR1 SGDLS, CDR2 YYNGEE. Deletions cut 3 bases from V and 0 bases from J, with 13 bases between. The CDR3 runs 15 residues. The CDR3 coding sequence is TGTGCCAGCAGCGATCATCCGGGACTCTCCTACGAGCAGTACTTC. Amino acids: CASSDHPGLSYEQYF.

This clone was found once. J is TRBJ2-7 and V is TRBV9; 7 bases map to TRBD2. V trimming: 4 bases; J trimming: 4 bases; junction bases outside the gene matches: 11. The germline V gene encodes CDR1 SGDLS and CDR2 YYNGEE. The length of the CDR3 is 15 residues. The CDR3 reads CASSPRQGAGYEQYF. The CDR3, as DNA: TGTGCCAGCAGCCCTCGGCAGGGAGCGGGGTACGAGCAGTACTTC.

The chain couples TRBV5-6 to TRBJ2-5; D might be TRBD2 (5 bases). Trimming removed 2 bases from V and 2 bases from J, with 13 bases in between. CDR3 size: 15 residues. Germline V gene data show CDR1 as SGHDT and CDR2 as YYEEEE. The CDR3 DNA is TGTGCCAGCAGCTTTCTAAATTCGGGACAAGAGACCCAGTACTTC. Amino acid sequence: CASSFLNSGQETQYF.